These 2 T cell receptor beta chains originate from one sample sequenced in a study of CD8 T cells in ankylosing spondylitis. TCRdb processed the 5' RACE reads anew with MiXCR; each CDR3 protein has one entry. Among some 220,000 distinct CDR3 sequences listed, over 9.5% were seen once. Sequenced sample: blood, either unsorted or a sorted T cell fraction (not recorded which). All receptors derive from a male donor with ankylosing spondylitis or in good health (not recorded which).

In the case of this clonotype: A read error may explain this, as a much larger clone is one base away. The CDR3: CTTGTRPETQYF. The CDR3 DNA reads as TGTACCACCGGGACTAGACCGGAGACCCAGTACTTC. This chain joins TRBV12-3 or TRBV12-4 and TRBJ2-5; 8 positions match TRBD2. The length of the CDR3 is 12 residues.

This clonotype was found many times. This chain connects TRBV20-1 to TRBJ1-1; D is unresolved. The CDR3 covers 12 residues. Per germline, CDR1 DFQATT and CDR2 SNEGSKA (reference sequence). The V and J ends lost 8 bases and 8 bases respectively, with 18 bases between them. The CDR3 nucleotides read TGCAGTTCTATAGAGGTAGAAGCCGAAGCTTTCTTT. Encoded protein: CSSIEVEAEAFF.